This T cell receptor beta chain was found in a study of regulatory T cells in long-lasting Graves disease. Study context: Positivity for TSH receptor antibodies plus over 5 years of antithyroid drugs meant persistent Graves' disease. Points from the study as a whole: The study found persistent patients shared more public clonotypes (roughly 2,600) than new patients (about 890).

With regard to this clonotype: Its antigen is as yet unknown.

The time point was: persistent/refractory GD, antithyroid drugs over 5 years with positive TRAb. From PBMCs, RNA was extracted and then used to make the TCR library. This CDR3 is 14 amino acids long. Trimming took 1 base from V and 2 from J, leaving 10 bases between them. CDR1 and CDR2 (germline): SGHRS, YFSETQ. Building of the TCR beta libraries involved iRepertoire HTBI primers and Arm-PCR of CDR3 regions. In TCRdb, the multiplex PCR reads were re-called with MiXCR into one record per CDR3 protein. The table records 350,000 to 450,000 distinct CDR3 sequences, roughly 20% of them present only once. This sequence joins TRBV5-1 and TRBJ2-7; D unresolved. The clonotype originates from a woman in her thirties or forties with Graves disease. Sequenced here: peripheral blood mononuclear cells (PBMCs), sampled when the disease was refractory, from a patient treated with antithyroid drugs. The CDR3 sequence: CASSLQAAPYEQYF. For the CDR3, the DNA is TGCGCCAGCAGCTTGCAGGCGGCCCCCTACGAGCAGTACTTC.